Below, 10 T cell receptor beta chains from the same sample are listed, as sequenced in a study of CD8+CD57+ T cells in acquired aplastic anemia. TCR beta VDJ and CDR3 were profiled, and genomic DNA was the template. TCRdb used MiXCR to reprocess the reads, holding one entry per CDR3 protein. The sample yields about 190,000 distinct CDR3 sequences, just under 50% seen once. The sequenced patients had an expansion of CD8+CD57+ cells seen by flow cytometry. Sequencing used sorted CD4+, CD8+, or CD8+CD57+ T cells (not recorded which) from PBMCs. These receptors originate from a human donor with aplastic anemia.

This clonotype was picked up many times. The chain recombines TRBV10-1 with TRBJ2-2; 15 bases map to TRBD2. CDR3 length: 17 amino acids. V dropped 6 bases and J dropped 4; count of bases not matched to a gene: 6. CDR1 is WNHNN and CDR2 is SYGVQD in the germline V gene (reference sequence). This CDR3 reads CASRGLAGGLGTGELFF. DNA for the CDR3: TGCGCCAGCAGAGGACTAGCGGGAGGGTTGGGCACCGGGGAGCTGTTTTTT.

This clonotype occurred many times. The chain uses TRBV5-6 and TRBJ1-5; D not certain. This CDR3 has 16 residues. The germline V gene encodes CDR1 SGHDT and CDR2 YYEEEE. The V end lost 4 bases, the J end lost 1 base, and 15 bases lay between the germline ends. CDR3 in amino acids: CASSPLGGTSNQPQHF. The CDR3 region has the DNA TGTGCCAGCAGCCCCCTGGGCGGAACAAGCAATCAGCCCCAGCATTTT.

This sequence joins TRBV10-3 and TRBJ2-3; a weak D match, TRBD2 (5 bases). V was pared by 10 bases and J by 9 bases, with 20 bases between. The CDR3 runs 13 residues. Looked up from germline, CDR1 is ENHRY and CDR2 is SYGVKD. CDR3 nucleotides: TGTGCCAGCTCACCGGGCGATCGGGGAACGCAGTATTTT. Translated: CASSPGDRGTQYF.

The chain links TRBV14 to TRBJ2-3; D is unresolved. Germline V CDR1 and CDR2: SGHDN, FVKESK. The V end was cut by 2 bases, the J end by 2 bases, with 5 bases between. The CDR3 covers 13 residues. CDR3 DNA sequence: TGTGCCAGCAGCCAACGGCTCACAGATACGCAGTATTTT. As protein: CASSQRLTDTQYF.

This clonotype turned up a few times. J is TRBJ2-3 and V is TRBV24-1; 7 nucleotides align to TRBD2. Losses at the gene ends were 10 bases for V and 4 bases for J; bases not matched to a gene: 4. This CDR3 has 12 amino acids. CDR1 is KGHDR, CDR2 SFDVKD, per germline. CDR3 amino acids: CATSRGADTQYF. In nucleotides, the CDR3 is TGTGCCACTTCCCGGGGGGCAGATACGCAGTATTTT.

The chain carries TRBV11-1 and TRBJ1-2; 9 bases map to TRBD1. CDR3 length equals 17 residues. With V trimmed by 5 bases and J by 3 bases, 13 bases remained unmatched. CDR1 is SGHAT and CDR2 is FQDESV in the germline V gene (reference sequence). This CDR3 reads CASSPRTGDSVDYGYTF. The CDR3 DNA is TGTGCCAGCAGCCCAAGGACAGGGGATTCGGTCGACTATGGCTACACCTTC.

Concerning this clonotype itself: Germline is not matched at one junction end, which may reflect a read error. The CDR3 nucleotides read TGTGCCAGCTCACCCGTCCAGGGGAACACCGGGGAGCTGCTTTTT. Residues: CASSPVQGNTGELLF. This chain uses TRBV18 with TRBJ2-2, with a tentative D call TRBD1 (6 bases). CDR3 length: 15 residues. Looked up from germline, CDR1 is KGHSH and CDR2 is LQKENI.

The chain uses TRBV29-1 and TRBJ2-5; 7 bases fit TRBD1. Germline V gives CDR1 SQVTM, CDR2 ANQGSEA. The CDR3 runs 13 residues. Losses at the gene ends were 2 bases for V and 8 bases for J; bases not matched to a gene: 8. The CDR3 DNA sequence: TGCAGCGTTGAAAGACAGGGAACTTACACCCAGTACTTC. Residues: CSVERQGTYTQYF.

The V gene is TRBV2, the J gene TRBJ1-1; D uncertain. The CDR3 runs to 13 residues. Germline CDR1 reads SNHLY; CDR2 reads FYNNEI. V lost 7 bases and J 2 bases, leaving 11 bases between the germline ends. The chain's CDR3 is CASMRAVNTEAFF. Written as DNA, the CDR3 is TGTGCCAGCATGAGGGCAGTCAACACTGAAGCTTTCTTT.

In regard to this clonotype: This sequence may be a read error, since a much larger clone differs from it by one base. The V and J genes are TRBV19 and TRBJ1-2; 9 bases map to TRBD1. After removal of 2 bases from V and 8 bases from J, the junction contained 18 bases not matched to a gene. CDR1 is LNHDA and CDR2 is SQIVND in the germline V gene (reference sequence). This CDR3 region has 18 residues. The DNA for the CDR3 is TGTGCCAGTAGTATAACCCGACGGACAGGGGTCCTAGAGAAGGGCTACACCTTC. Its translation: CASSITRRTGVLEKGYTF. The full variable domain, in which reference TRBV19 and TRBJ1-2 provide the parts outside the CDR3, is DGGITQSPKYLFRKEGQNVTLSCEQNLNHDAMYWYRQDPGQGLRLIYYSQIVNDFQKGDIAEGYSVSREKKESFPLTVTSAQKNPTAFYLCASSITRRTGVLEKGYTFGSGTRLTVV.